Listed here is a single T cell receptor beta chain. There are 15 residues in the CDR3. V lost 5 bases and J 2 bases, leaving 16 bases between the germline ends. Germline V gene lookup returns CDR1 SGHRS and CDR2 YFSETQ. This sample's time point: persistent/refractory GD, antithyroid drugs over 5 years with positive TRAb. Generation of the TCR library employed RNA extracted from PBMCs. Assembly of TCR beta libraries relied on iRepertoire HTBI primers together with Arm-PCR of CDR3 regions. MiXCR, applied by TCRdb to the multiplex PCR reads, yields one record per CDR3 protein. The sample holds 400,000 to 500,000 distinct CDR3 sequences; 21% are singletons and the top ten take roughly an eighth. The entry originates in a study of regulatory T cells in long-lasting Graves disease.

This TCR derives from a female donor with Graves disease. The rearrangement joins TRBV5-1 to TRBJ1-2, with a tentative D call TRBD1 (6 bases). The source was peripheral blood mononuclear cells (PBMCs), collected when the disease was refractory, from a patient treated with antithyroid drugs. The CDR3 DNA reads as TGCGCCAGCAGTTACGATTTCACAGGGAACTATGGCTACACCTTC. Residues: CASSYDFTGNYGYTF.